This entry is about one TCR beta chain. This specimen belongs to a study of T cell changes during pregnancy in multiple sclerosis. Trimming cost V 4 bases and J 5 bases, with 16 bases left between them. Germline V lookup: CDR1 SGHTA, CDR2 FQGNSA. There are 15 residues in the CDR3. The method was immunoSEQ multiplex PCR; TCRdb's version includes in-frame clones alone and lacks a portion of them. This sample carries about 100,000 clones, around 93% of them seen once, and the ten largest clones take 0.78%. The genes are TRBV7-2 and TRBJ2-3, with a possible D match to TRBD2 (6 bases). This clonotype was obtained from a female donor in good health, enrolled as a control in a pregnancy study. The specimen was peripheral blood, collected in the third trimester of pregnancy. CDR3 in amino acids: CASSYLAGHKDTQYF. The DNA of the CDR3 is TGTGCCAGCAGCTACCTGGCGGGGCATAAAGATACGCAGTATTTT.